This T cell receptor beta chain emerged from a study of blood T cells in healthy people across ages. Study-level points and caveats: Correlation between TCR beta diversity and naive T cell percentage was strong. Per million T cells, the diversity of TCR beta decreased roughly linearly as age advanced.

The CDR3 consists of 13 residues. With 6 bases clipped from V and 4 bases from J, the junction kept 5 bases outside the gene matches. Germline values: CDR1 DFQATT, CDR2 SNEGSKA (reference sequence). Primers used in a second PCR of roughly 6 to 12 cycles were a sample-barcoded 5' primer and a J-beta primer mix. TCRdb reprocessed the 5' RACE reads via MiXCR and lists one record per CDR3 protein. The table records about 700,000 distinct CDR3 sequences, 32% of them present only once. This clonotype was detected many times. Its antigen is not known. This chain joins TRBV20-1 and TRBJ1-4, with 7 positions matching TRBD1. This receptor was taken from a woman of 80 years or more in good health. Sequenced: blood. CDR3: CSASGGFNEKLFF. In DNA form, the CDR3 reads TGCAGTGCCTCAGGGGGGTTTAATGAAAAACTGTTTTTT.